This T cell receptor (beta chain) emerged from a study of blood T cell repertoires in COVID-19 (dated by TCRdb to 2018 to 2020). Broadly, across the study: Samples from collaborators originated in the United States, Italy and Spain and spanned both the acute and convalescent phases of COVID-19. The repertoires were released in a freely available public database meant as a resource for research on the immune response to SARS-CoV-2. The dataset comprised deeply sampled blood TCRbeta repertoires from subjects exposed to, actively infected with, or recovered from COVID-19. Where HLA class I and class II types were available, the types were taken from metadata supplied by the sample provider, not from assay-based typing. The sample metadata nearly always contained a de-identified subject ID, COVID-19 status, age in years and sex. The samples were drawn from the first 160 participants of the ongoing ImmuneRACE study and from some 1,300 subjects provided by 6 global collaborators. The prospective study material was composed of cDNA or gDNA derived from T cells, B-cell-depleted T cells, or PBMCs. What the authors observed across the whole study: The amount of clinical and demographic metadata varied by source and participant and was provided uncurated.

The immunoSEQ Assay, a bias-controlled multiplex PCR, was used to amplify TCRbeta CDR3 regions from genomic DNA. The study's own analysis went as follows. Within the assay, amplification of reference gene primers was used to estimate how many nucleated cells each sample contained. To quantify the absolute abundance of each unique TCRbeta CDR3 rearrangement, sequence reads were collapsed and filtered. For each sample, productive Simpson clonality was calculated as the square root of Simpson's diversity index across productive rearrangements. Not all clones reach the TCRdb copy of this immuneACCESS table, which keeps in-frame sequences only. Checked studies attribute under half of the gap to unresolved V genes and leave the rest unexplained. D and trimming were read from the DNA, whereas the V and J calls and clone size are those reported in that table. This sample has under 250,000 clones in its table, and around 88% of those were observed once. Around 6.5% of the sample is held by the ten biggest clonotypes.

In Seattle, one collaborating source enrolled patients while the infection was active and tracked those patients longitudinally over the course of disease. Whole blood was collected in K2EDTA tubes by collaborating institutions according to the institutions' own protocols. For TCRbeta analysis, collaborators shipped samples as frozen whole blood, isolated PBMCs, or DNA extracted from either of those sample types. Comment on this clone: What this receptor recognizes is not known. Base-call qualities are not available, and no considerably larger clone is one nucleotide away.

At the junction V is shortened by 7 bases and J by 3 bases; bases outside the gene matches: 12. In the germline V gene, CDR1 corresponds to MDHEN and CDR2 to SYDVKM. The CDR3 runs 15 amino acids, cysteine and phenylalanine included. Just the 45-base CDR3 DNA is kept, in frame starting at base 1. This chain joins TRBV28 to TRBJ2-7, with 7 bases matching TRBD2. The TCR sequence derives from a woman in her 30s with COVID-19, enrolled during active disease. Sequencing was carried out using peripheral blood. The nucleotides read TGTGCCAGCACGTCGCCCGGGGGACTATTCTACGAGCAGTACTTC. Its coded protein is CASTSPGGLFYEQYF.